The sequence of this T cell receptor (beta chain) was determined in a study of breast tumors, draining lymph nodes, adjacent tissues (dated by TCRdb to 2016 to 2018). Some background on the complete study: Breast cancer patients provided tumor, adjacent nontumor tissue and axillary lymph nodes, and the study compared the TCR beta repertoires across these three sources. In human breast cancer, the study set out to evaluate how tumor, surrounding tissue and draining lymph node repertoires relate to one another and whether T cells may move between these sites. What the study reported, not specific to this receptor: Tumor and nontumor tissue repertoires were significantly more similar in luminal-like than in basal-like breast cancer. The study presented the conclusion that tumor T cells originate in lymph nodes as consistent with a hypothesis, not as something directly demonstrated. The data were judged consistent with most tumor T cells deriving from the lymph node and then expanding within tumor tissue. Tumor T-cell repertoires showed less diversity than lymph node repertoires and more diversity than nontumor tissue repertoires, and tumor T-cell repertoires showed preferential V and J gene usage.

TCRdb names Illumina HiSeq 2000 as the instrument used. Multiplex PCR amplification was used to generate the TCR beta chain libraries. The amplified TCR beta chain products were analyzed by high-throughput sequencing. The public reads were reanalyzed by TCRdb: fastp trimming at Q25, MiXCR alignment, in-frame beta chains only. Rows are unified per CDR3 protein, each entry keeping the most common DNA and genes. The sample table shows 150,000 or so distinct CDR3 sequences, and approximately 30% are seen once. Of the sample, about 4.1% is held by the ten largest clones. Lymph node samples came from the axillary draining lymph nodes of breast cancer patients. V is reduced by 7 bases and J by 4 bases, leaving a spacing of 22 bases between them. The germline V gene (reference sequence) gives CDR1 as GTSNPN and CDR2 as SVGIG. From cysteine to phenylalanine, the CDR3 is 15 amino acids long. Kept here is only the CDR3 DNA, which spans 45 bases and is read in frame from base 1.

This clonotype was seen ten or more times. This clone's antigen is unknown. No much larger clone exists at a distance of one base, and base qualities are not known. The rearrangement joined TRBV30 to TRBJ1-2, and the D gene may be TRBD1, 5 bases matching. What was sequenced was axillary lymph node tissue. The TCR sequence derives from a female donor with breast cancer. Some clones in this sample may be carry-over from other donors' samples. The CDR3 reads as follows: CASPWQGEVLYGYTF. Read as DNA, the sequence is TGTGCCTCCCCTTGGCAGGGAGAGGTGCTCTATGGCTACACCTTC.